The present T cell receptor beta chain was sequenced within a study of cytomegalovirus exposure and HLA in healthy donors. The PCR contained 60 Vbeta and 13 Jbeta primers. Sequencing was performed with immunoSEQ multiplex PCR; in TCRdb, only in-frame clones are kept and a portion is missing. The sample lists 150,000 or so clones, about three quarters occurring once. The TCR sequence derives from a man aged 25-45 years in good health and CMV-seropositive. The sample comprised PBMCs.

The CDR3 bases are TGTGCCAGCAGCGTTCTAGCGGGAGGAGGAGAGCAGTTCTTC. This sequence encodes CASSVLAGGGEQFF. The genes are TRBV7-9 and TRBJ2-1, with 11 bases fitting TRBD2. CDR1 is SEHNR, CDR2 FQNEAQ, per germline (reference sequence). J was trimmed by 10 bases and V by 5 bases; bases with no gene match: 7. There are 14 residues in the CDR3.